The rows below give T cell receptor beta chains drawn from one sample of a study of blood T cell repertoires in COVID-19. Repertoires were generated with immunoSEQ multiplex PCR, while TCRdb's copy carries only in-frame clones and drops some. The profile shows 190,000 or so clones, about four fifths of them singletons. Input material: PBMCs or T cells enriched from blood (not recorded which). Source of these receptors: a man aged 40-49 years who had recovered from COVID-19. The CDR3 runs from the conserved cysteine through the conserved F or W. A D gene is named only where the DNA matches it firmly. Clone size is shown for a subset of rows, as once, few, many or a class of expanded clone.

16 | TRBJ2-7 | TRBD2 | TRBV5-6 | . | TGTGCCAGCAGCGGAGCTCTCAGCGGGGATTTCTACGAGCAGTACTTC | CASSGALSGDFYEQYF
13 | TRBJ1-2 | TRBD1 | TRBV6-2/TRBV6-3 | . | TGTGCCAGCAGCCAAAAGACAGGGGCCGGCTACACCTTC | CASSQKTGAGYTF
15 | TRBJ2-7 | . | TRBV5-1 | . | TGCGCCAGCAGCTCCATAACAGGCTTCTCCTACGAGCAGTACTTC | CASSSITGFSYEQYF
13 | TRBJ2-3 | . | TRBV5-6 | . | TGTGCCAGCAGCTTCTCCGGGACAGATACGCAGTATTTT | CASSFSGTDTQYF
16 | TRBJ2-4 | . | TRBV5-4 | once | TGTGCCAGCAGCTTGGGCCGCCCGGGGGATAAAAACATTCAGTACTTC | CASSLGRPGDKNIQYF
14 | TRBJ2-3 | TRBD2 | TRBV11-2 | . | TGTGCCAGCAGCCCGGGACTAGCTACAGATACGCAGTATTTT | CASSPGLATDTQYF
16 | TRBJ2-5 | . | TRBV5-1 | . | TGCGCCAGCAGCTTGGCCGAATGGGGGGGCATAGAGACCCAGTACTTC | CASSLAEWGGIETQYF
16 | TRBJ1-5 | . | TRBV6-1 | . | TGTGCCAGCAGTGAAAATGGAGGGGGGGTCCGTCAGCCCCAGCATTTT | CASSENGGGVRQPQHF
12 | TRBJ1-5 | . | TRBV12-3/TRBV12-4 | . | TGTGCCAGCAGTCGACATAATCAGCCCCAGCATTTT | CASSRHNQPQHF
16 | TRBJ2-2 | . | TRBV19 | . | TGTGCCAGTAGTATAGCAGGGGGGCACAACACCGGGGAGCTGTTTTTT | CASSIAGGHNTGELFF
16 | TRBJ1-2 | TRBD1 | TRBV18 | . | TGTGCCAGCTCACCCTTTGGGACAGGGGGTAACTATGGCTACACCTTC | CASSPFGTGGNYGYTF
18 | TRBJ2-2 | . | TRBV11-3 | . | TGTGCCAGCAGCTTAGTATATCCTTCCTTATCCAACACCGGGGAGCTGTTTTTT | CASSLVYPSLSNTGELFF
14 | TRBJ2-5 | . | TRBV4-1 | . | TGCGCCAGCAGCCATGGACAGAAACAAGAGACCCAGTACTTC | CASSHGQKQETQYF
12 | TRBJ1-1 | . | TRBV9 | . | TGTGCCAGCGGGCTGGAGAACACTGAAGCTTTCTTT | CASGLENTEAFF
15 | TRBJ1-2 | . | TRBV5-4 | . | TGTGCCAGCAGCTGGGGAGGACTGAACGACTATGGCTACACCTTC | CASSWGGLNDYGYTF
14 | TRBJ1-2 | . | TRBV2 | once | TGTGCCAGCACCTTGTCGCGGGTTAACTATGGCTACACCTTC | CASTLSRVNYGYTF
15 | TRBJ2-5 | TRBD1 | TRBV5-1 | once | TGCGCCAGCAGCTCGGGGACAGGAGGGCAAGAGACCCAGTACTTC | CASSSGTGGQETQYF
13 | TRBJ1-1 | TRBD1 | TRBV5-6 | . | TGTGCCAGCAGCAAGACAGGGTTCGCTGAAGCTTTCTTT | CASSKTGFAEAFF
18 | TRBJ1-6 | TRBD1 | TRBV9 | . | TGTGCCAGCAGCGTAGCCCGGGACAGGAGCTCCTATAATTCACCCCTCCACTTT | CASSVARDRSSYNSPLHF
15 | TRBJ1-2 | . | TRBV7-3 | few | TGTGCCAGCAGCTTAACGCGGACAGACACTGATGGCTACACCTTC | CASSLTRTDTDGYTF
13 | TRBJ1-6 | . | TRBV19 | few | TGTGCCAGTGCGGACAGCCCAAATTCACCCCTCCACTTT | CASADSPNSPLHF
15 | TRBJ2-7 | . | TRBV15 | . | TGTGCCACCAGCAGATCCCCGGGACTCCAATACGAGCAGTACTTC | CATSRSPGLQYEQYF
15 | TRBJ2-5 | TRBD2 | TRBV5-4 | . | TGTGCCAGCAGCCGGACTAGCGGGGGCCAAGAGACCCAGTACTTC | CASSRTSGGQETQYF
14 | TRBJ2-7 | . | TRBV4-1 | . | TGCGCCAGCAGCCAAAGCGACTTACAGGGACAGCAGTACTTC | CASSQSDLQGQQYF
14 | TRBJ1-1 | . | TRBV3-1/TRBV3-2 | once | TGTGCCAGCAGCCGAGACGTCGAGGTCATTGAAGCTTTCTTT | CASSRDVEVIEAFF
20 | TRBJ1-5 | TRBD1 | TRBV19 | . | TGTGCCAGTAGTATAGGATCGGGACAGGGAATTCCATATAGCAATCAGCCCCAGCATTTT | CASSIGSGQGIPYSNQPQHF
17 | TRBJ2-2 | TRBD1 | TRBV5-1 | . | TGCGCCAGCAGCTCGACGGACAGGGGGCTCGGGACCGGGGAGCTGTTTTTT | CASSSTDRGLGTGELFF
17 | TRBJ2-3 | TRBD2 | TRBV7-8 | . | TGTGCCAGCAGCTGGCGGGGGGCAGATATGAGCACAGATACGCAGTATTTT | CASSWRGADMSTDTQYF